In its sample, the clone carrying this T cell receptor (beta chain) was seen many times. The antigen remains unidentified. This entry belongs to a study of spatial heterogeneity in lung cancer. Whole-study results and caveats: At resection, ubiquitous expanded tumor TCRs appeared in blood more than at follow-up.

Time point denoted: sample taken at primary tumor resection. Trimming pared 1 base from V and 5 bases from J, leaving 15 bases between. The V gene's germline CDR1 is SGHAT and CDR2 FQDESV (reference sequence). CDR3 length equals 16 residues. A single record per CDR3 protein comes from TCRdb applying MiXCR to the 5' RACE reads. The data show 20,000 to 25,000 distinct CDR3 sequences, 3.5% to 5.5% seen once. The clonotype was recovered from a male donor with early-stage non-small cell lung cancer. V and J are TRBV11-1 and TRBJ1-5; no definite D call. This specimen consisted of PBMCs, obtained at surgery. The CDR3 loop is CASSLVLGYEDQPQHF. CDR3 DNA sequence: TGTGCCAGCAGCTTAGTTCTGGGCTACGAAGATCAGCCCCAGCATTTT.